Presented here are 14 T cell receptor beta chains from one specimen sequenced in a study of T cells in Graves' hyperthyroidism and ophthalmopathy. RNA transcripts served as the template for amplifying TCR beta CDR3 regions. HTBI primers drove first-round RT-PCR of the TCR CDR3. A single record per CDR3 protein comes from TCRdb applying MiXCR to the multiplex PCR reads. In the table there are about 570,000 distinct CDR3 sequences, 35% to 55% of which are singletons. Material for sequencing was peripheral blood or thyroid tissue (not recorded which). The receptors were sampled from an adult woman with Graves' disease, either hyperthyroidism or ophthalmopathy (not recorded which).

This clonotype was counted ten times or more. This CDR3 reads CASEGTGANTGELFF. CDR3 nucleotide sequence: TGTGCCAGCGAAGGGACAGGCGCGAACACCGGGGAGCTGTTTTTT. This chain joins TRBV2 and TRBJ2-2, with 8 bases fitting TRBD1. The V segment lost 8 bases and the J segment 0 bases; nucleotides outside the gene matches: 5. Per germline, CDR1 SNHLY and CDR2 FYNNEI. This CDR3 comprises 15 residues.

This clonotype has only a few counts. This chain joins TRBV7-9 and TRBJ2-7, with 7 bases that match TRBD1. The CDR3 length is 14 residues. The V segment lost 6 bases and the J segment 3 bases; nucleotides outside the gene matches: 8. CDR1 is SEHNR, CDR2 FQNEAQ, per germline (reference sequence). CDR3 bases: TGTGCCAGCAGTTTAAGGGGGCCGAGCTACGAGCAGTACTTC. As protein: CASSLRGPSYEQYF.

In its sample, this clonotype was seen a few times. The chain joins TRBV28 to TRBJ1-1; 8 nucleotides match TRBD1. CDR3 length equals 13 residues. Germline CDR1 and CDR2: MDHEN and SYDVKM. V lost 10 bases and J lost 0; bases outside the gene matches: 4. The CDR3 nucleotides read TGTGCCATCCAGGGGGCACTGAACACTGAAGCTTTCTTT. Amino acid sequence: CAIQGALNTEAFF.

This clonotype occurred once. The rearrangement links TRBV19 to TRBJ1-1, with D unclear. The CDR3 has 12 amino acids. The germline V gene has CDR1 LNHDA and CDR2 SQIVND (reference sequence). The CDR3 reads CSVSGWNTEAFF. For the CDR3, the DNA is TGTTCGGTTTCAGGCTGGAACACTGAAGCTTTCTTT. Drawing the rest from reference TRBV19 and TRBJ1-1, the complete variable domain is DGGITQSPKYLFRKEGQNVTLSCEQNLNHDAMYWYRQDPGQGLRLIYYSQIVNDFQKGDIAEGYSVSREKKESFPLTVTSAQKNPTAFYLCSVSGWNTEAFFGQGTRLTVV.

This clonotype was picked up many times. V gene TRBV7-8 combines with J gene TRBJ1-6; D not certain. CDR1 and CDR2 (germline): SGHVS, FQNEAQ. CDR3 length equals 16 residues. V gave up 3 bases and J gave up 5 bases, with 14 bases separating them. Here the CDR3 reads CASSFLSGADNSPLHF. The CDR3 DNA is TGTGCCAGCAGCTTTCTTTCGGGAGCAGATAATTCACCCCTCCACTTT.

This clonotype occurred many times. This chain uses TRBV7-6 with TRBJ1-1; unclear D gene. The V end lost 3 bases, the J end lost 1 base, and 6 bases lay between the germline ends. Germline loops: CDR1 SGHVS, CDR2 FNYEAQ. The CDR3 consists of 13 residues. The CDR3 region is CASSLWENTEAFF. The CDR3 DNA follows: TGTGCCAGCAGCTTGTGGGAGAACACTGAAGCTTTCTTT.

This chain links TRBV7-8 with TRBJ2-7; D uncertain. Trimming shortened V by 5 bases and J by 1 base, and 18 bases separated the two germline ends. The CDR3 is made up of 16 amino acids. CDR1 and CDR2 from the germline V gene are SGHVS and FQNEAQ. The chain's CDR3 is CASSLPLGFQSYEQYF. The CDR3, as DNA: TGTGCCAGCAGCCTGCCCTTGGGATTTCAGTCCTACGAGCAGTACTTC.

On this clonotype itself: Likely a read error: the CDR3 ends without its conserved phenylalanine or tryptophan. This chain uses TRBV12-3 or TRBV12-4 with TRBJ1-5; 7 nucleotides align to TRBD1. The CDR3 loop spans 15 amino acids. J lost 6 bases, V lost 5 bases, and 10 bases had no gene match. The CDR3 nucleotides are TGTGCCAGCAGTCCAAGACAGGGTGTAGTTCAGCCCCAGCATTGT. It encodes CASSPRQGVVQPQHC.

The CDR3 coding sequence is TGTGCCAGCAGCACTAGACTAGCGGTTCGAACAGATACGCAGTATTTT. It is translated as CASSTRLAVRTDTQYF. The chain recombines TRBV7-8 with TRBJ2-3, with 9 bases matching TRBD2. The CDR3 contains 16 residues. Germline trimming cut 5 bases from V and 3 bases from J; bases unmatched to any gene: 9. Germline V CDR1 and CDR2: SGHVS, FQNEAQ.

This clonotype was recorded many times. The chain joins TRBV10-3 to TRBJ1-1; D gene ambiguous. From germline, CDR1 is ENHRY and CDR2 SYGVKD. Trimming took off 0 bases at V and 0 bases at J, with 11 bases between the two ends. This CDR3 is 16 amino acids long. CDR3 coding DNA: TGTGCCATCAGTGAGTCGAGGGTGTACGTGAACACTGAAGCTTTCTTT. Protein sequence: CAISESRVYVNTEAFF.

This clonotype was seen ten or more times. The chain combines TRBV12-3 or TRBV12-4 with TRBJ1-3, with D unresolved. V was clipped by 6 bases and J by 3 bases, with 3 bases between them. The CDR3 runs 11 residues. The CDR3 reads CASRVGNTIYF. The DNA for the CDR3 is TGTGCCAGCAGAGTTGGAAACACCATATATTTT.

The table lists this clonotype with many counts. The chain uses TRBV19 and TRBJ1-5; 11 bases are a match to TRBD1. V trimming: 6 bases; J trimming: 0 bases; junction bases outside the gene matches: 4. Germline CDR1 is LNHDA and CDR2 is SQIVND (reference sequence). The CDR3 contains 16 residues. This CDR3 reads CASRGTGGHSNQPQHF. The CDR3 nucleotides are TGTGCCAGTAGGGGGACAGGGGGGCATAGCAATCAGCCCCAGCATTTT.

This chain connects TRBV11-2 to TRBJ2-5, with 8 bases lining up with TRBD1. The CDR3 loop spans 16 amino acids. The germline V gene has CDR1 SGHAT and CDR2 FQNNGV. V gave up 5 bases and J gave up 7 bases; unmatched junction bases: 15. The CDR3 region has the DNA TGTGCCAGCAGCCCCGGGACAGGAGGGGTTTCGTGGACCCAGTACTTC. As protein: CASSPGTGGVSWTQYF.

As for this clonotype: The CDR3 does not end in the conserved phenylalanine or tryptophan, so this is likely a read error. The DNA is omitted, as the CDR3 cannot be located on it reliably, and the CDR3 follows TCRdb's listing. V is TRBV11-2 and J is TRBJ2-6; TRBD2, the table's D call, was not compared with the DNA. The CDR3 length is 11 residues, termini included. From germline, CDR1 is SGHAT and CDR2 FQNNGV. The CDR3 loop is CASSSAAGGHT.